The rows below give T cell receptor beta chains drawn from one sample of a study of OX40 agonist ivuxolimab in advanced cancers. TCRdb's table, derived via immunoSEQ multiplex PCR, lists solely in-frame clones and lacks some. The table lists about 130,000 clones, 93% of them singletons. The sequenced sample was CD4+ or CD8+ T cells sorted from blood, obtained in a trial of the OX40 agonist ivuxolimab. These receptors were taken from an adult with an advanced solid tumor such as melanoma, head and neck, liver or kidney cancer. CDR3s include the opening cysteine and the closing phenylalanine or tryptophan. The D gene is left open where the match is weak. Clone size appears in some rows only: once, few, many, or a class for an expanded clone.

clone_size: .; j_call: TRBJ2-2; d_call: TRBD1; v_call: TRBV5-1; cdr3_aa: CASVRQGGTGELFF; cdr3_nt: TGCGCCAGCGTCCGACAGGGTGGGACGGGGGAGCTGTTTTTT
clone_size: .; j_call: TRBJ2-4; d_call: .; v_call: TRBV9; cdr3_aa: CASSVGGGGWSKNIQYF; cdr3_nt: TGTGCCAGCAGCGTAGGCGGTGGGGGCTGGTCCAAAAACATTCAGTACTTC
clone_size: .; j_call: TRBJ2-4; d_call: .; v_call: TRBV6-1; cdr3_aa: CASSEGGFGAKNIQYF; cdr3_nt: TGTGCCAGCAGTGAGGGGGGATTCGGGGCCAAAAACATTCAGTACTTC
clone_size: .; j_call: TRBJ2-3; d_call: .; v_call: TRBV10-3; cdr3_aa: CAIRRDLGGTDTQYF; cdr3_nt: TGTGCCATCAGGCGGGACTTGGGGGGCACAGATACGCAGTATTTT
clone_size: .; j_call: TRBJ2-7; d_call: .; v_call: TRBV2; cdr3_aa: CASSLRAGGTYEQYF; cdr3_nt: TGTGCCAGCAGCCTGCGGGCTGGGGGCACCTACGAGCAGTACTTC
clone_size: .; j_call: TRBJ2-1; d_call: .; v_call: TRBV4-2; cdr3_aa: CASEAGIPSSYNEQFF; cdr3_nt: TGTGCCAGCGAGGCCGGGATCCCTAGCTCCTACAATGAGCAGTTCTTC
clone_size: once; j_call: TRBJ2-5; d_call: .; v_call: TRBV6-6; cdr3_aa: CASSYSRPQETQYF; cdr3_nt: TGTGCCAGCAGTTACTCCCGCCCGCAAGAGACCCAGTACTTC
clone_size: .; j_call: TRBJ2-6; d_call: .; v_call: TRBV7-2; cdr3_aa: CASSLASSGANVLTF; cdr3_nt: TGTGCCAGCAGCCTGGCGAGCTCTGGGGCCAACGTCCTGACTTTC
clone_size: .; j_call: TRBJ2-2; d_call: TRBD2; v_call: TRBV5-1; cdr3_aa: CASSTILAGDTGELFF; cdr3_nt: TGCGCCAGCAGCACGATCCTAGCGGGGGACACCGGGGAGCTGTTTTTT
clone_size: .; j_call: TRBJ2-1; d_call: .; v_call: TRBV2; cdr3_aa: CARGKTGISYNEQFF; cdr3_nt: TGTGCCAGAGGAAAGACGGGGATCTCCTACAATGAGCAGTTCTTC
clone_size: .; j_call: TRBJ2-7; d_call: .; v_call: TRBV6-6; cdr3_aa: CASSSSGEQYF; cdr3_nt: TGTGCCAGCAGTTCCTCAGGCGAGCAGTACTTC
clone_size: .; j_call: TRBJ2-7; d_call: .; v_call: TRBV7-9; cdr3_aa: CASSQENTVREQYF; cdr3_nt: TGTGCCAGCAGCCAAGAAAACACAGTGCGGGAGCAGTACTTC
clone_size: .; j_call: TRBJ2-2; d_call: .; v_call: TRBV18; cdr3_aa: CASSPLTSITGELFF; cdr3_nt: TGTGCCAGCTCACCACTAACTAGCATCACCGGGGAGCTGTTTTTT
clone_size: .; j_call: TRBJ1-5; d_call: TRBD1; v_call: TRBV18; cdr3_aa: CASSPGTGPINNQPQHF; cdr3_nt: TGTGCCAGCTCACCCGGGACAGGGCCCATAAACAATCAGCCCCAGCATTTT
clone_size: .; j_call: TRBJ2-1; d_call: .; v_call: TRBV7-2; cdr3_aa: CASSLNVPGVNEQFF; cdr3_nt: TGTGCCAGCAGCTTAAATGTGCCAGGGGTTAATGAGCAGTTCTTC
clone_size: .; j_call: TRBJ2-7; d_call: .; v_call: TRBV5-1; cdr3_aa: CASTREQGYEQYF; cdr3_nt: TGCGCCAGCACAAGGGAACAGGGCTACGAGCAGTACTTC
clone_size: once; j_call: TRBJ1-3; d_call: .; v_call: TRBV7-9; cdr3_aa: CASSSGPRNTIYF; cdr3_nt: TGTGCCAGCAGCTCAGGACCAAGAAACACCATATATTTT
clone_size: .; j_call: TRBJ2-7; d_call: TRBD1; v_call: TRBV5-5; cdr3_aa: CASSPTGTTYEQYF; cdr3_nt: TGTGCCAGCAGCCCGACAGGGACCACCTACGAGCAGTACTTC
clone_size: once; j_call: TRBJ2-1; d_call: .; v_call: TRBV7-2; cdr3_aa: CASSLRLGEQFF; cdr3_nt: TGTGCCAGCAGCTTGCGCTTGGGTGAGCAGTTCTTC
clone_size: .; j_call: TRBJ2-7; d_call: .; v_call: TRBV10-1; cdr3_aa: CASSGSGSYEQYF; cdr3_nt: TGCGCCAGCAGTGGCTCAGGGTCCTACGAGCAGTACTTC
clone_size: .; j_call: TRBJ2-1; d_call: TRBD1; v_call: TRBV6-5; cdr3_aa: CASSSGTGWAEQFF; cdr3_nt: TGTGCCAGCAGTTCGGGGACAGGGTGGGCTGAGCAGTTCTTC
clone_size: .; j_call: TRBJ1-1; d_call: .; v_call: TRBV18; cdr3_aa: CASSPLIQGGAEAFF; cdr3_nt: TGTGCCAGCTCACCACTTATACAGGGTGGGGCTGAAGCTTTCTTT
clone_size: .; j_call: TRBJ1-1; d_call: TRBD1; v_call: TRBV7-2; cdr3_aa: CASSLEAGGFNTEAFF; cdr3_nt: TGTGCCAGCAGCTTAGAGGCAGGGGGCTTCAACACTGAAGCTTTCTTT
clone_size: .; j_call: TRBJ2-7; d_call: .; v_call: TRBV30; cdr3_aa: CAYTDISYEQYF; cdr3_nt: TGTGCCTACACGGACATCTCTTACGAGCAGTACTTC
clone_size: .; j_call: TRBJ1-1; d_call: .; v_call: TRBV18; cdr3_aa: CASSPPAGLNTEAFF; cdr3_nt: TGTGCCAGCTCACCACCGGCGGGATTGAACACTGAAGCTTTCTTT
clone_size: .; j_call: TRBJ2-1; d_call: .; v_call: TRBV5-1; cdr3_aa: CASSFDPYNEQFF; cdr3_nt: TGCGCCAGCAGCTTTGATCCCTACAATGAGCAGTTCTTC
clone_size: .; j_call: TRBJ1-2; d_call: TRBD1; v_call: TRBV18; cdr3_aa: CASSPTGQGYGYTF; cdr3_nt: TGTGCCAGCTCACCGACGGGACAGGGCTATGGCTACACCTTC
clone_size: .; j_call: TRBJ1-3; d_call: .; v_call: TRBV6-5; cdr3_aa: CASSYARANTIYF; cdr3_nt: TGTGCCAGCAGTTACGCCAGGGCGAACACCATATATTTT
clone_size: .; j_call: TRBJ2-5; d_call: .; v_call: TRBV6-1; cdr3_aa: CASSGTESGTQYF; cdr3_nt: TGTGCCAGCAGTGGGACAGAGTCCGGGACCCAGTACTTC
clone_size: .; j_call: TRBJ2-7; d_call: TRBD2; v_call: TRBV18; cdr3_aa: CASSPRGAGTSGTPSYEQYF; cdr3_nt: TGTGCCAGCTCACCACGTGGTGCGGGGACTAGCGGGACCCCCTCCTACGAGCAGTACTTC
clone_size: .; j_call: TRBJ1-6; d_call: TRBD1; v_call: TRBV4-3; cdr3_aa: CASSHEDRGLPPLHF; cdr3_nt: TGCGCCAGCAGCCATGAGGACAGGGGGCTACCACCCCTCCACTTT
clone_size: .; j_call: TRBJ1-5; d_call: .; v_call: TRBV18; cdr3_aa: CASSPEPGSNQPQHF; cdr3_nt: TGTGCCAGCTCACCCGAACCAGGTAGCAATCAGCCCCAGCATTTT
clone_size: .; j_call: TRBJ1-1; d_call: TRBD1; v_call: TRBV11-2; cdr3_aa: CASRTRGLYTEAFF; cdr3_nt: TGTGCCAGCAGAACGAGGGGGCTTTACACTGAAGCTTTCTTT
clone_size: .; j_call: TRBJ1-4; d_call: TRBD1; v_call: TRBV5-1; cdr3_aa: CASSTGQDLGEKLFF; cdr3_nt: TGCGCCAGCAGCACCGGACAGGACCTTGGGGAAAAACTGTTTTTT
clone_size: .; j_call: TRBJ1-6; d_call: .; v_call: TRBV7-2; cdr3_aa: CASSSIGTENSPLHF; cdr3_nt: TGTGCCAGCAGCTCCATAGGGACTGAGAATTCACCCCTCCACTTT
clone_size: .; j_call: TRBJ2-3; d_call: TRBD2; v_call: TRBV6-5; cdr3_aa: CASSYEGGVPDTQYF; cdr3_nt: TGTGCCAGCAGTTATGAGGGAGGGGTCCCAGATACGCAGTATTTT
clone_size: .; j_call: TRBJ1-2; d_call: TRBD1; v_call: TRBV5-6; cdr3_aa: CASSFPQGARGGYTF; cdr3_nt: TGTGCCAGCAGCTTCCCACAGGGGGCGCGAGGTGGCTACACCTTC
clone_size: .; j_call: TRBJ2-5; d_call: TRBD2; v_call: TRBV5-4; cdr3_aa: CASSSGLADPETQYF; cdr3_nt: TGTGCCAGCAGCTCGGGACTAGCGGACCCAGAGACCCAGTACTTC
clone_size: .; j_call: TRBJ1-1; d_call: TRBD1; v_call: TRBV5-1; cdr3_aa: CATSIPGQGAGAFF; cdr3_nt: TGCGCCACCTCTATTCCGGGACAGGGGGCTGGGGCTTTCTTT
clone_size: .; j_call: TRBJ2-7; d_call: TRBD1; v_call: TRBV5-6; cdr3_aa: CASRARQGPPYEQYF; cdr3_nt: TGTGCCAGCAGGGCAAGACAGGGTCCCCCCTACGAGCAGTACTTC
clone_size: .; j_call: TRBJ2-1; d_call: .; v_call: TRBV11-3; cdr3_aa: CASGFSSYNEQFF; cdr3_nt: TGTGCCAGCGGGTTTAGCTCCTACAATGAGCAGTTCTTC
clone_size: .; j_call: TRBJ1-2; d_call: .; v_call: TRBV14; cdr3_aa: CASSQGQTYGYTF; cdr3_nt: TGTGCCAGCAGCCAAGGGCAGACCTATGGCTACACCTTC
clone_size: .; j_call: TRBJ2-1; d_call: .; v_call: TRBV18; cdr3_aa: CASSPPRGGLNNEQFF; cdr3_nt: TGTGCCAGCTCACCACCGAGGGGGGGACTAAACAATGAGCAGTTCTTC
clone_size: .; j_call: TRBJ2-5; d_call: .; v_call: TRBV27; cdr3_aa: CASRSTVLETQYF; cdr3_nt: TGTGCCAGCAGGTCAACCGTTTTAGAGACCCAGTACTTC
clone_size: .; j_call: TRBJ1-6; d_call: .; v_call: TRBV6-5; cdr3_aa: CASSYAGRNSPLHF; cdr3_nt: TGTGCCAGCAGTTACGCAGGGAGAAATTCACCCCTCCACTTT
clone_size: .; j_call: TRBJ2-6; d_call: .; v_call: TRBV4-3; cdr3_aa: CASSQDDRRSGANVLTF; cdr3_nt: TGCGCCAGCAGCCAAGATGACAGACGCTCTGGGGCCAACGTCCTGACTTTC
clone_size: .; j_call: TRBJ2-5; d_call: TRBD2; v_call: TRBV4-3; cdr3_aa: CASSPGTSGQETQYF; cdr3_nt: TGCGCCAGCAGCCCAGGGACTAGCGGACAAGAGACCCAGTACTTC
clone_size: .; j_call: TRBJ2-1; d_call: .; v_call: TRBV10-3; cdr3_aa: CAARDTPSYNEQFF; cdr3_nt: TGTGCCGCGCGGGACACCCCATCCTACAATGAGCAGTTCTTC
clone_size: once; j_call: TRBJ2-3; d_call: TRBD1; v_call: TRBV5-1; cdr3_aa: CASSHDRGTDTQYF; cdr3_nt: TGCGCCAGCAGCCACGACAGGGGCACAGATACGCAGTATTTT
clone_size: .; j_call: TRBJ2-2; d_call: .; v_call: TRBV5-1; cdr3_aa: CASSPPNKVGELFF; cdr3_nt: TGCGCCAGCAGCCCACCAAACAAGGTCGGGGAGCTGTTTTTT
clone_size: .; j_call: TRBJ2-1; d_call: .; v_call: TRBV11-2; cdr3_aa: CASSWGETGNEQFF; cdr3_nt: TGTGCCAGCAGCTGGGGGGAGACGGGGAATGAGCAGTTCTTC
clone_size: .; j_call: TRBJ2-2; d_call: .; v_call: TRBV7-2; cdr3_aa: CASSLAGGGNTGELFF; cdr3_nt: TGTGCCAGCAGCTTAGCTGGGGGCGGGAACACCGGGGAGCTGTTTTTT
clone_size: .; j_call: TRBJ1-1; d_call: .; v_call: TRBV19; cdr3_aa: CASSMSGIMNTEAFF; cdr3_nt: TGTGCCAGTAGTATGTCTGGGATTATGAACACTGAAGCTTTCTTT
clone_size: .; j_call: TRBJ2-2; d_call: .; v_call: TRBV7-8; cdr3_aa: CASSLGGRRTGELFF; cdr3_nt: TGTGCCAGCAGCTTAGGGGGGCGTCGCACCGGGGAGCTGTTTTTT